These T cell receptor beta chains were read from a single sample in a study of neurological immune-mediated disorders. In TCRdb, the 5' RACE reads were re-called with MiXCR into one record per CDR3 protein. The sample consists of more than 50,000 distinct CDR3 sequences, around 5% of them appearing once. Sequenced input: PBMCs. The receptors come from a woman aged 25 to 39 with multiple sclerosis. CDR3s include the opening cysteine and the closing phenylalanine or tryptophan. The order of the fields is V gene, J gene, clone size, D gene, CDR3 DNA, CDR3 protein. D genes are given only for firm matches. Some rows have no size entry. The others give once, few or many, or a class for an expanded clone.

V gene: TRBV5-6; J gene: TRBJ2-1; clone size: .; D gene: TRBD1; CDR3 DNA: TGTGCCAGCAGCTGGGCCGGGACAGGGGCGTACAATGAGCAGTTCTTC; CDR3 protein: CASSWAGTGAYNEQFF
V gene: TRBV7-2; J gene: TRBJ1-1; clone size: many; D gene: .; CDR3 DNA: TGTGCCACCGGATATGACAGGAACACTGAAGCTTTCTTT; CDR3 protein: CATGYDRNTEAFF
V gene: TRBV3-1; J gene: TRBJ1-3; clone size: many; D gene: .; CDR3 DNA: TGTGCCAGCAGCCCAGCCGGGGGGCGGGCGGACACCATATATTTT; CDR3 protein: CASSPAGGRADTIYF
V gene: TRBV7-6; J gene: TRBJ2-3; clone size: .; D gene: TRBD2; CDR3 DNA: TGTGCCAGCAGCTTAGTCGCTAGCGGGGGGGACCATGGGCAGTATTTT; CDR3 protein: CASSLVASGGDHGQYF
V gene: TRBV2; J gene: TRBJ2-3; clone size: many; D gene: .; CDR3 DNA: TGTGCCAGCAGTGAAGCTGTTAACACAGATACGCAGTATTTT; CDR3 protein: CASSEAVNTDTQYF
V gene: TRBV20-1; J gene: TRBJ2-7; clone size: .; D gene: TRBD1; CDR3 DNA: TGCAGTGCCCAGGGACAGATCTACGAGCAGTACTTC; CDR3 protein: CSAQGQIYEQYF
V gene: TRBV19; J gene: TRBJ2-1; clone size: few; D gene: .; CDR3 DNA: TGTGCCTCCCACGACCGTGCTGAGCAGTTCTTC; CDR3 protein: CASHDRAEQFF
V gene: TRBV5-4; J gene: TRBJ1-1; clone size: .; D gene: .; CDR3 DNA: TGTGCCAGCAGCTTGGCGGGGGTACAGAACACTGAAGCTTTCTTT; CDR3 protein: CASSLAGVQNTEAFF
V gene: TRBV2; J gene: TRBJ1-3; clone size: many; D gene: .; CDR3 DNA: TGTGCCAGCAGTGTGCGGCAGCCTTTTTTCGGAAACACCATATATTTT; CDR3 protein: CASSVRQPFFGNTIYF
V gene: TRBV7-9; J gene: TRBJ2-5; clone size: few; D gene: TRBD2; CDR3 DNA: TGTGCCAGCAGCTCCGGGACTAGAGGAATAGAGACCCAGTACTTC; CDR3 protein: CASSSGTRGIETQYF
V gene: TRBV9; J gene: TRBJ1-3; clone size: many; D gene: .; CDR3 DNA: TGTGCCAGCAGCGTAGAAGGGGTCTCTGGAAACACCATATATTTT; CDR3 protein: CASSVEGVSGNTIYF
V gene: TRBV20-1; J gene: TRBJ1-1; clone size: many; D gene: .; CDR3 DNA: TGCAGTGCTAGAGCTCCCCCATCAGGACGGAATGAAGCTTTCTTT; CDR3 protein: CSARAPPSGRNEAFF
V gene: TRBV5-1; J gene: TRBJ2-3; clone size: many; D gene: .; CDR3 DNA: TGCGCCAGCAGGCCAGGGAGGGCAGGGGCAGATACGCAGTATTTT; CDR3 protein: CASRPGRAGADTQYF
V gene: TRBV5-1; J gene: TRBJ2-5; clone size: many; D gene: .; CDR3 DNA: TGCGCCAGCAGCTTCGAAGAGACCCAGTACTTC; CDR3 protein: CASSFEETQYF
V gene: TRBV11-2; J gene: TRBJ1-5; clone size: .; D gene: .; CDR3 DNA: TGTGCCAGCAGCGAAGGACAGAGCAATCAGCCCCAGCATTTT; CDR3 protein: CASSEGQSNQPQHF
V gene: TRBV5-1; J gene: TRBJ2-7; clone size: many; D gene: .; CDR3 DNA: TGCGCCAGCAGCATTCGATTTGACAGAGAGCAGTACTTC; CDR3 protein: CASSIRFDREQYF
V gene: TRBV12-3/TRBV12-4; J gene: TRBJ1-2; clone size: many; D gene: .; CDR3 DNA: TGTGCCAGCAGTTTCGGGGGAAGCGATGGCTACACCTTC; CDR3 protein: CASSFGGSDGYTF
V gene: TRBV20-1; J gene: TRBJ2-1; clone size: .; D gene: TRBD2; CDR3 DNA: TGCAGTGCTAGAGCAGGAGCGGGGGGGCCCATTTACCGCGACAATGAGCAGTTCTTC; CDR3 protein: CSARAGAGGPIYRDNEQFF
V gene: TRBV15; J gene: TRBJ2-3; clone size: many; D gene: .; CDR3 DNA: TGTGCCACCAGCATGAGTAGCGGACGCACAGATACGCAGTATTTT; CDR3 protein: CATSMSSGRTDTQYF
V gene: TRBV20-1; J gene: TRBJ2-3; clone size: many; D gene: .; CDR3 DNA: TGCAGTGCCCCACCGCGCGGGCCTGAAGATACGCAGTATTTT; CDR3 protein: CSAPPRGPEDTQYF
V gene: TRBV20-1; J gene: TRBJ2-5; clone size: many; D gene: .; CDR3 DNA: TGCAGTGCCGGAGGGGGTAGAGAGACCCAGTACTTC; CDR3 protein: CSAGGGRETQYF
V gene: TRBV12-3/TRBV12-4; J gene: TRBJ2-1; clone size: many; D gene: .; CDR3 DNA: TGTGCCACCAGGGCGCTCAACAATGAGCAGTTCTTC; CDR3 protein: CATRALNNEQFF
V gene: TRBV20-1; J gene: TRBJ1-6; clone size: many; D gene: TRBD1; CDR3 DNA: TGCAGTGCTAGAGATCCGACAGGGATTCTTTCACCCCTCCACTTT; CDR3 protein: CSARDPTGILSPLHF
V gene: TRBV5-6; J gene: TRBJ2-3; clone size: many; D gene: .; CDR3 DNA: TGTGCCAGCAGCTTGGCTACAGGGCCTGATACGCAGTATTTT; CDR3 protein: CASSLATGPDTQYF
V gene: TRBV28; J gene: TRBJ2-5; clone size: many; D gene: TRBD1; CDR3 DNA: TGTGCCAGCTGGACTCGAGGGGGCCTTGGGGAGACCCAGTACTTC; CDR3 protein: CASWTRGGLGETQYF
V gene: TRBV5-5; J gene: TRBJ1-1; clone size: many; D gene: TRBD1; CDR3 DNA: TGTGCCAGCAGCTGGACAGGGGGGAACACTGAAGCTTTCTTT; CDR3 protein: CASSWTGGNTEAFF
V gene: TRBV7-6; J gene: TRBJ2-2; clone size: many; D gene: .; CDR3 DNA: TGTGCCAGCAGCCCCGGGGGGCGCCCCACCGGGGAGCTGTTTTTT; CDR3 protein: CASSPGGRPTGELFF
V gene: TRBV4-2; J gene: TRBJ2-2; clone size: few; D gene: TRBD2; CDR3 DNA: TGTGCCAGCAGCCCAGCCACTAGCGGGGTTCAACAAGTGGAGCTGTTTTTT; CDR3 protein: CASSPATSGVQQVELFF
V gene: TRBV5-5; J gene: TRBJ1-6; clone size: .; D gene: .; CDR3 DNA: TGTGCCAGCAGCTTGATGGGGGGCTTGGGTTCACCCCTCCACTTT; CDR3 protein: CASSLMGGLGSPLHF
V gene: TRBV29-1; J gene: TRBJ1-2; clone size: .; D gene: .; CDR3 DNA: TGCAGCGTTGTTTGGAGGCAGGGTGATGGCTACACCTTC; CDR3 protein: CSVVWRQGDGYTF
V gene: TRBV15; J gene: TRBJ1-5; clone size: many; D gene: .; CDR3 DNA: TGTGCCACCAGTTCAACGGGCAATCAGCCCCAGCATTTT; CDR3 protein: CATSSTGNQPQHF
V gene: TRBV6-1; J gene: TRBJ1-6; clone size: .; D gene: .; CDR3 DNA: TGTGCCAGCGTCGCGCCGAGCTCCTATAATTCACCCCTCAACTTT; CDR3 protein: CASVAPSSYNSPLNF
V gene: TRBV6-5; J gene: TRBJ2-6; clone size: many; D gene: .; CDR3 DNA: TGTGCCAGCAGCTGGGGGGCGGCTGGGGCCAACGTCCTGACTTTC; CDR3 protein: CASSWGAAGANVLTF
V gene: TRBV27; J gene: TRBJ2-5; clone size: once; D gene: .; CDR3 DNA: TGTGCCAGCAGTTTACTGGCGACCCAAGAGACCCAGTACTTC; CDR3 protein: CASSLLATQETQYF
V gene: TRBV5-5; J gene: TRBJ1-1; clone size: few; D gene: .; CDR3 DNA: TGTGCCAGCAGCGCAGCGGGGGACCTTGGAGGAACTGAAGCTTTCTTT; CDR3 protein: CASSAAGDLGGTEAFF
V gene: TRBV7-2; J gene: TRBJ1-5; clone size: many; D gene: .; CDR3 DNA: TGTGCCAGCATCCTTAGGGTTAGACGGCTTCAGCCCCAGAATTTT; CDR3 protein: CASILRVRRLQPQNF
V gene: TRBV28; J gene: TRBJ2-3; clone size: many; D gene: .; CDR3 DNA: TGTGCCAGCCGAGGGATGGTGCGGGCTAGCGCAGATACGCAGTATTTT; CDR3 protein: CASRGMVRASADTQYF
V gene: TRBV12-3/TRBV12-4; J gene: TRBJ2-2; clone size: many; D gene: .; CDR3 DNA: TGTGCCAGCAGACAGGGGAACACCGGGGAGCTGTTTTTT; CDR3 protein: CASRQGNTGELFF
V gene: TRBV20-1; J gene: TRBJ2-7; clone size: many; D gene: TRBD2; CDR3 DNA: TGCAGTGCTGCCACCCAGGGACTAGCGGAAACGATCTCCTACGAGCAGTACTTC; CDR3 protein: CSAATQGLAETISYEQYF
V gene: TRBV5-1; J gene: TRBJ2-3; clone size: many; D gene: .; CDR3 DNA: TGCGCCAGCAGCTCCGAGGGGGGATACACAGATACGCAGTATTTT; CDR3 protein: CASSSEGGYTDTQYF